These 25 T cell receptor beta chains came from one sample sequenced in a study of blood T cells in healthy people across ages. With a J-beta primer mix and a sample-barcoded 5' primer, a second PCR ran about 6 to 11 cycles. TCRdb used MiXCR to reprocess the 5' RACE reads, holding one entry per CDR3 protein. The data contain about 780,000 distinct CDR3 sequences, roughly 25% of them singletons. The same data also went into a second study, on T cells of mothers and their children.

Material: blood. The receptor set was obtained from a boy between 10 and 17 years old in good health.

The chain carries TRBV10-3 and TRBJ1-2; D is perhaps TRBD1 (5 bases). The germline V gene encodes CDR1 ENHRY and CDR2 SYGVKD. Trimming removed 8 bases at V and 4 bases at J, with 11 bases between. The CDR3 runs to 12 residues. This CDR3 is CAIGSGSYGYTF. CDR3 DNA: TGTGCCATCGGGTCAGGGAGCTATGGCTACACCTTC.

The chain uses TRBV2 and TRBJ2-7; TRBD1 agrees at 7 bases. V was clipped by 10 bases and J by 2 bases; unmatched bases: 11. The germline gives CDR1 SNHLY, CDR2 FYNNEI. The CDR3 runs to 14 residues. In nucleotides, the CDR3 is TGTGCCAACAGACTCGAAGGGGGCCCCTACGAGCAGTACTTC. The encoded protein is CANRLEGGPYEQYF.

A few counts support this clonotype. The chain couples TRBV6-5 to TRBJ2-1; 12 nucleotides agree with TRBD2. The junction had 7 bases not matched to a gene; V was cut back by 5 bases and J by 8 bases. The CDR3 totals 15 residues. The germline CDR1 and CDR2 sequences are MNHEY and SVGAGI. CDR3 coding DNA: TGTGCCAGCAGTCCTCGGACTAGCGGGGTGTATGAGCAGTTCTTC. Its protein is CASSPRTSGVYEQFF.

The table lists this clonotype with a few counts. The chain joins TRBV12-3 or TRBV12-4 to TRBJ1-4; tentatively, D is TRBD1 (6 bases). V was cut by 2 bases and J by 7 bases, with 14 bases left in between. This CDR3 region has 15 residues. Here the CDR3 reads CASSLSTGQREKLFF. CDR3 coding DNA: TGTGCCAGCAGTTTATCTACAGGGCAGCGTGAAAAACTGTTTTTT.

The chain links TRBV6-2 or TRBV6-3 to TRBJ1-1; D gene uncertain. The germline CDR1 and CDR2 sequences are MNHEY and SVGEGT. V lost 5 bases, J lost 0 bases, and 10 bases lay in between. The CDR3 length is 14 residues. As DNA, the CDR3 is TGTGCCAGCAGTCCTGTGGCGGTGAACACTGAAGCTTTCTTT. Protein sequence: CASSPVAVNTEAFF.

In regard to this clonotype: The junction departs from germline at one end; a sequencing error may be responsible. The gene calls are TRBV9 and TRBJ1-2; D is unresolved. Germline-derived CDR1 and CDR2 are SGDLS and YYNGEE. This CDR3 spans 12 amino acids. The CDR3 DNA sequence: TGTGCCGGCAGCGCCGATAACTATGGCTACACCTTC. It is translated as CAGSADNYGYTF. The full variable domain, with the rest looked up from reference TRBV9 and TRBJ1-2, is DSGVTQTPKHLITATGQRVTLRCSPRSGDLSVYWYQQSLDQGLQFLIQYYNGEERAKGNILERFSAQQFPDLHSELNLSSLELGDSALYFCAGSADNYGYTFGSGTRLTVV.

This chain joins TRBV5-5 and TRBJ2-1; perhaps TRBD2 as D (5 bases). The CDR3 consists of 12 residues. The V gene's germline CDR1 is SGHKS and CDR2 YYEKEE (reference sequence). The ends were cut back, 5 bases at V and 10 bases at J, with 13 bases in the middle. The CDR3 loop is CASRSSEREQFF. DNA of the CDR3: TGTGCCAGCAGAAGTAGCGAGAGGGAGCAGTTCTTC.

The J gene is TRBJ2-4, the V gene TRBV12-3 or TRBV12-4, with D possibly being TRBD2 (7 bases). This CDR3 comprises 13 residues. V was trimmed by 5 bases and J by 7 bases, leaving 12 bases between them. The CDR3, as DNA: TGTGCCAGCAGTACCAGGGGAGGGAACATTCAGTACTTC. It translates to CASSTRGGNIQYF.

The sample holds many counts of this clonotype. This chain connects TRBV3-1 to TRBJ2-1, with 12 positions matching TRBD2. CDR3 length: 16 amino acids. Trimming at V came to 4 bases and at J to 7 bases, leaving 8 bases not matched to a gene. Germline CDR1 and CDR2: LGHDT and YNNKEL (reference sequence). In DNA, the CDR3 is TGTGCCAGCAGCCCGGCTAGCGGGGGGGCTAAAAATGAGCAGTTCTTC. Its translation is CASSPASGGAKNEQFF.

This clonotype has just one count. The junction departs from germline at one end; a sequencing error may be responsible. DNA for the CDR3: TGTGCCAGCTCACCCTTCACACGAGACGCTGAAGCTTACTTT. Translating it yields CASSPFTRDAEAYF. The chain couples TRBV18 to TRBJ1-1; D ambiguous. The germline CDR1 and CDR2 sequences are KGHSH and LQKENI. CDR3 length: 14 amino acids.

This clonotype has more than one count but fewer than ten. This chain links TRBV18 with TRBJ2-5; D is undetermined. V lost 4 bases, J lost 7 bases, and 13 bases lay in between. This CDR3 region has 13 residues. CDR1 is KGHSH, CDR2 LQKENI, per germline. CDR3 sequence reads: CASSRFEDGTQYF. The CDR3 DNA reads TGTGCCAGCTCACGATTCGAAGATGGGACCCAGTACTTC.

This clonotype turned up a few times. The rearrangement joins TRBV9 to TRBJ1-1; weak D call: TRBD1 (5 bases). Trimming left V 0 bases short and J 8 bases short, with 11 bases between. The CDR3 sequence is 13 residues long. Germline values: CDR1 SGDLS, CDR2 YYNGEE. The DNA of the CDR3 is TGTGCCAGCAGCGTAGCTCAGGGTGGGGAAGCTTTCTTT. Amino acids: CASSVAQGGEAFF.

Only a few counts were recorded for this clonotype. The V call is TRBV27, the J call TRBJ1-5; no clear D. Germline CDR1 and CDR2: MNHEY and SMNVEV (reference sequence). The V gene lost 6 bases and the J gene lost 4 bases, with 7 bases spanning the gap. The CDR3 contains 12 residues. The CDR3 DNA follows: TGTGCCAGCAGCGCAGCTAATCAGCCCCAGCATTTT. Translating it yields CASSAANQPQHF.

This clonotype appeared a few times. The V and J genes are TRBV6-5 and TRBJ1-2, with a tentative D call TRBD1 (5 bases). Germline V gene lookup returns CDR1 MNHEY and CDR2 SVGAGI. This CDR3 region has 11 residues. The V and J ends lost 7 bases and 4 bases respectively, with 7 bases between them. The CDR3 loop reads CASTGGYGYTF. DNA of the CDR3: TGTGCCAGCACCGGGGGCTATGGCTACACCTTC.

This clonotype appeared a few times. The chain has TRBV20-1 and TRBJ2-7; perhaps TRBD2 as D (6 bases). CDR1 DFQATT and CDR2 SNEGSKA come from the germline V gene (reference sequence). CDR3 length: 15 residues. Trimming stripped 1 base from V and 1 base from J, with 14 bases between. Here the CDR3 DNA reads TGCAGTGCTAGAGGGGTAGCGGAGCCTTCCTACGAGCAGTACTTC. It is translated as CSARGVAEPSYEQYF.

A few counts support this clonotype. The chain recombines TRBV20-1 with TRBJ1-1; no clear D gene. Germline V CDR1 and CDR2: DFQATT, SNEGSKA (reference sequence). The V and J ends lost 5 bases and 2 bases respectively, with 18 bases between them. The CDR3 consists of 15 residues. The CDR3 here is CSAPHGRVYNTEAFF. The CDR3 DNA sequence: TGCAGTGCTCCTCACGGCCGGGTCTATAACACTGAAGCTTTCTTT.

This clonotype was seen a few times. DNA for the CDR3: TGTGCCAGCAGCCAAGAGGGAAGGGTGGACATTCAGTACTTC. Its protein is CASSQEGRVDIQYF. The chain uses TRBV3-1 and TRBJ2-4; no definite D call. The CDR3 covers 14 residues. In germline, CDR1 is LGHDT, CDR2 YNNKEL (reference sequence). Trimming pared 0 bases from V and 8 bases from J, leaving 11 bases between. The variable domain in full, completed from reference TRBV3-1 and TRBJ2-4, reads DTAVSQTPKYLVTQMGNDKSIKCEQNLGHDTMYWYKQDSKKFLKIMFSYNNKELIINETVPNRFSPKSPDKAHLNLHINSLELGDSAVYFCASSQEGRVDIQYFGAGTRLSVL.

This chain joins TRBV20-1 and TRBJ2-7; D is unresolved. The V end lost 3 bases, the J end lost 5 bases, and 5 bases lay between the germline ends. The germline CDR1 and CDR2 sequences are DFQATT and SNEGSKA (reference sequence). There are 10 residues in the CDR3. CDR3 amino acids: CSARSDEQYF. CDR3 bases: TGCAGTGCTAGGTCAGACGAGCAGTACTTC.

In this sample, this clonotype turned up a few times. The chain uses TRBV27 and TRBJ2-5, with 10 nucleotides matching TRBD1. Germline lookup yields CDR1 MNHEY and CDR2 SMNVEV (reference sequence). Germline trimming cut 5 bases from V and 7 bases from J; bases unmatched to any gene: 7. This CDR3 spans 14 amino acids. The CDR3 nucleotides are TGTGCCAGCAGTACGAGGACAGGGGGAGGGACCCAGTACTTC. This translates into CASSTRTGGGTQYF.

This clonotype was seen a handful of times. V usage is TRBV12-3 or TRBV12-4 and J usage is TRBJ1-6, with TRBD1 matching over 8 bases. Unmatched junction bases numbered 16, after V lost 6 bases and J lost 3 bases. The length of the CDR3 is 19 residues. CDR3 bases: TGTGCCAGCAGCCCGACAGGGGCTAACCCCGTTAGCTATAATTCACCCCTCCACTTT. Translated, it gives CASSPTGANPVSYNSPLHF.

This clonotype has just a few counts. The chain combines TRBV12-3 or TRBV12-4 with TRBJ2-7; the D gene is possibly TRBD1 (6 bases). The V and J ends lost 6 bases and 0 bases respectively, with 9 bases between them. The CDR3 consists of 13 residues. The CDR3 DNA follows: TGTGCCAGCAGGCCGGGACACTCCTACGAGCAGTACTTC. Translation: CASRPGHSYEQYF.

The CDR3 here is CASKGDNYGYTF. The CDR3 DNA reads as TGTGCCAGCAAAGGGGACAACTATGGCTACACCTTC. This chain joins TRBV2 and TRBJ1-2, with a possible D match to TRBD1 (5 bases). Trimming cost V 7 bases and J 2 bases, with 8 bases left between them. Germline V gene lookup returns CDR1 SNHLY and CDR2 FYNNEI. This CDR3 has 12 amino acids.

For this clonotype: At one end the junction does not follow the germline gene, possibly because of a read error. V gene TRBV13 combines with J gene TRBJ2-5; 9 bases match TRBD1. CDR3 length: 11 residues. Germline V lookup: CDR1 PRHDT, CDR2 FYEKMQ (reference sequence). The CDR3 DNA reads TGTGCCTGCAGCGCCCGGGACAGGGCAATCTTC. It is translated as CACSARDRAIF. Full variable domain (rest looked up from reference TRBV13 and TRBJ2-5): AAGVIQSPRHLIKEKRETATLKCYPIPRHDTVYWYQQGPGQDPQFLISFYEKMQSDKGSIPDRFSAQQFSDYHSELNMSSLELGDSALYFCACSARDRAIFGPGTRLLVL.

This clonotype came up a few times. This rearrangement joins TRBV6-6 to TRBJ2-3; D is perhaps TRBD2 (7 bases). CDR3 length equals 14 residues. The germline V gene encodes CDR1 MNHNY and CDR2 SVGAGI (reference sequence). V lost 6 bases and J lost 4, with 14 bases in between. The CDR3 DNA reads TGTGCCAGCAGAAGTGGGGGGGCGGCAGATACGCAGTATTTT. This gives the protein CASRSGGAADTQYF.

V is TRBV18 and J is TRBJ1-3, with a weak D call TRBD1 (5 bases). Per germline, CDR1 KGHSH and CDR2 LQKENI. With 3 bases removed from V and 0 bases from J, the gap between germline ends came to 12 bases. CDR3 length equals 16 residues. Written as DNA, the CDR3 is TGTGCCAGCTCACCCTGGGAGGGGCACTCTGGAAACACCATATATTTT. Its protein is CASSPWEGHSGNTIYF.